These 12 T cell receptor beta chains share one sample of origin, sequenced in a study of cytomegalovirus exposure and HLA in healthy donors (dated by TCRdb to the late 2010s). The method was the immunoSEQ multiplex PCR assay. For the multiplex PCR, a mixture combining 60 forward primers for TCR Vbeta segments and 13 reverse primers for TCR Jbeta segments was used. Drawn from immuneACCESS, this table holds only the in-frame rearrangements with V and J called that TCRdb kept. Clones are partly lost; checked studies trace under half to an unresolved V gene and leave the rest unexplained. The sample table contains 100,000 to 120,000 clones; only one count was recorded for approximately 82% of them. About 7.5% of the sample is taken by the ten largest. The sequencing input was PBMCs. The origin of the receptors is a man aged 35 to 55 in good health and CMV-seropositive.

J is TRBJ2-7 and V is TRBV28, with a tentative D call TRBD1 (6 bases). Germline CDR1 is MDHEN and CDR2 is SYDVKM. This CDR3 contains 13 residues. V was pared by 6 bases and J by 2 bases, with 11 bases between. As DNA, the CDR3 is TGTGCCAGCAGCCTCGGGACAACCTACGAGCAGTACTTC. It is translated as CASSLGTTYEQYF.

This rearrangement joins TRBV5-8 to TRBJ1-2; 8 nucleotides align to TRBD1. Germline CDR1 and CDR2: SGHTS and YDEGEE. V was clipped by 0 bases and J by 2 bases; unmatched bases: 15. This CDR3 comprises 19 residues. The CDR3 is CASSLVWLTGTGTNYGYTF. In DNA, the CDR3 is TGTGCCAGCAGCTTGGTATGGTTAACCGGGACAGGCACCAACTATGGCTACACCTTC.

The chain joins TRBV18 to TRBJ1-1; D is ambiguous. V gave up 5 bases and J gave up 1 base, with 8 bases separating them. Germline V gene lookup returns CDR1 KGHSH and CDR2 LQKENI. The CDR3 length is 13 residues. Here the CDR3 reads CASSNYQNTEAFF. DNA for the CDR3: TGTGCCAGCTCAAACTATCAGAACACTGAAGCTTTCTTT.

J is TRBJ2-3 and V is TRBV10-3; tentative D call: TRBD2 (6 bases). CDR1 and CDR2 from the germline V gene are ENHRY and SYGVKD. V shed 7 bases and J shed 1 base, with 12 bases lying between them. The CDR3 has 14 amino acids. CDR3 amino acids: CAITTGLRTDTQYF. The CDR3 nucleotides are TGTGCCATCACCACGGGACTGCGCACAGATACGCAGTATTTT.

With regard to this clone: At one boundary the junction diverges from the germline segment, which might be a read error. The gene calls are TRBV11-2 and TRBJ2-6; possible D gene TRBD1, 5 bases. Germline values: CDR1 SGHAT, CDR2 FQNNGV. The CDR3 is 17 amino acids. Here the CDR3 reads CASSPAFGNPGANGLTF. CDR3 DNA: TGTGCCAGCAGCCCGGCGTTTGGAAATCCTGGGGCCAACGGCCTGACTTTC.

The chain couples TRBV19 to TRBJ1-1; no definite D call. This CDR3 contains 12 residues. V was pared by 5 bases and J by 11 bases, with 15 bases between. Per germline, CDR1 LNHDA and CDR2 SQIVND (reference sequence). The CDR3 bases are TGTGCCAGTAGTCCTTCGAAGAGTCGGGCTTTCTTT. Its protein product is CASSPSKSRAFF.

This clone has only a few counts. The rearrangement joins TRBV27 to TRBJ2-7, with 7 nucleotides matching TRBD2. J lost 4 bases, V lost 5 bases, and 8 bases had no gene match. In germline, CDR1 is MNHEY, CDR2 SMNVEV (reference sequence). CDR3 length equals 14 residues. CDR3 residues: CASSAMQGGYEQYF. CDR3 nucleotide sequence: TGTGCCAGCAGTGCCATGCAGGGAGGGTACGAGCAGTACTTC.

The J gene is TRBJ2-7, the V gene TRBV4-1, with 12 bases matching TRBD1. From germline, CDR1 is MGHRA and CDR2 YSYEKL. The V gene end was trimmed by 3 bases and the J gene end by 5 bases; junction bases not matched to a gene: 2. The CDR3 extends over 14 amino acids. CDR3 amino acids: CASSQGTGGNEQYF. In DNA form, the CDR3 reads TGCGCCAGCAGCCAGGGGACAGGGGGCAACGAGCAGTACTTC.

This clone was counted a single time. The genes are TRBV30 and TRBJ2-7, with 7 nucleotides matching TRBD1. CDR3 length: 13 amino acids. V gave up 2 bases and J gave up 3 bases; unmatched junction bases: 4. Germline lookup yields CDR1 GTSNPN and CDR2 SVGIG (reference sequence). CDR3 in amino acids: CAWSRGTVYEQYF. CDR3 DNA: TGTGCCTGGAGTCGAGGGACAGTCTACGAGCAGTACTTC.

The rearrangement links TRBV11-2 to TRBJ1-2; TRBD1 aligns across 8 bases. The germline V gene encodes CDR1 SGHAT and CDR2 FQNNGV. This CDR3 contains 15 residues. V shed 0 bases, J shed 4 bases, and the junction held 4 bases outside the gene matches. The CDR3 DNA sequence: TGTGCCAGCAGCTTAGACGACAGGGGCGGCTATGGCTACACCTTC. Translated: CASSLDDRGGYGYTF.

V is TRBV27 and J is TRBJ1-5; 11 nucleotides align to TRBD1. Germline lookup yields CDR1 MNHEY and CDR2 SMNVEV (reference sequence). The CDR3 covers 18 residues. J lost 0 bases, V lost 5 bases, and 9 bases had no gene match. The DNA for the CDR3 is TGTGCCAGCAGTGCTACGAGGACAGGGGGCTATAGCAATCAGCCCCAGCATTTT. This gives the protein CASSATRTGGYSNQPQHF.

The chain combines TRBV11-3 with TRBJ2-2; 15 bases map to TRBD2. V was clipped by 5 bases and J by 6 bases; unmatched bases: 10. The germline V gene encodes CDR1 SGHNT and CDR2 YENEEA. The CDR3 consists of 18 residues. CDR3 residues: CASSAGTSGGQRAGELFF. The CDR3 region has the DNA TGTGCCAGCAGCGCCGGGACTAGCGGGGGGCAGCGAGCCGGGGAGCTGTTTTTT.